This TCR beta chain appears in the sequencing data of a study of blood T cells in healthy people across ages. Total RNA was extracted at no less than 6 micrograms per sample. A second PCR, run for roughly 7 to 12 cycles, used a sample-barcoded 5' primer plus a J-beta primer mix. TCRdb re-called the 5' RACE reads through MiXCR, storing one row per CDR3 protein. The data contain under 1 million distinct CDR3 sequences, under 45% of them singletons. The germline gives CDR1 MNHEY, CDR2 SMNVEV (reference sequence). This CDR3 has 12 amino acids. The V gene lost 8 bases and the J gene lost 13 bases, with 15 bases spanning the gap. About this clonotype: Its antigen is unidentified.

General study points: A greater number of naive CD4+ cells and higher diversity distinguished long-lived donors from aged donors.

Sample: blood. The TCR originated in a man in his fifties or sixties in good health. The V gene is TRBV27, the J gene TRBJ1-6; TRBD1 might be the D (5 bases). The CDR3: CASGQGKSPLHF. CDR3 DNA sequence: TGTGCCAGCGGGCAGGGAAAATCGCCCCTCCACTTT.